Listed below are T cell receptor beta chains from one sample, sequenced in a study of control samples from healthy donors and cancer patients. TCRdb keeps only in-frame clones here, not all; method: immunoSEQ multiplex PCR. The sample holds 150,000 to 180,000 clones, about 94% seen once. The sequencing sample was made of blood. These receptors all stem from a man in his forties in good health. Each CDR3 is given with its conserved first and last residue. Fields, in order: J gene, V gene, clone size, D gene, CDR3 DNA, CDR3 protein. A D gene is named only where the DNA matches it firmly. Some rows mark clone size as missing; the rest say once, few, many or name a class of expanded clone.

TRBJ2-4	TRBV7-6	-	TRBD1	TGTGCCAGCAGCTTAACCCCCGACAGGGGGCAATTGAACATTCAGTACTTC	CASSLTPDRGQLNIQYF
TRBJ1-5	TRBV6-5	once	TRBD1	TGTGCCAGCAGCCCCGGACAGGGAAATCAGCCCCAGCATTTT	CASSPGQGNQPQHF
TRBJ1-1	TRBV9	-	-	TGTGCCAGCAGCCCAACAGGGTACACTGAAGCTTTCTTT	CASSPTGYTEAFF
TRBJ2-6	TRBV21-1	once	-	TGTGCCAGCAGCCTTACACGGGCCCCTTCTGGGGCCAACGTCCTGACTTTC	CASSLTRAPSGANVLTF
TRBJ2-7	TRBV18	-	-	TGTGCCAGCTCAGTAACAGGTTCCTACGAGCAGTACTTC	CASSVTGSYEQYF
TRBJ2-7	TRBV19	-	-	TGTGCCAGTAGTCGGGGCAACTCCTACGAGCAGTACTTC	CASSRGNSYEQYF
TRBJ2-7	TRBV4-3	-	TRBD1	TGCGCCAGCAGCCAAGGGACAGGGTTCTCCTACGAGCAGTACTTC	CASSQGTGFSYEQYF
TRBJ1-1	TRBV6-5	-	-	TGTGCCAGCAGCAGGACGGCGGGCACTGAAGCTTTCTTT	CASSRTAGTEAFF
TRBJ1-5	TRBV19	-	-	TGTGCCAGTAGTTTCGGACAGCCCAATCAGCCCCAGCATTTT	CASSFGQPNQPQHF
TRBJ1-2	TRBV19	-	-	TGTGCCAGTAGTATAGGTCAGGGTTCCTATGGCTACACCTTC	CASSIGQGSYGYTF
TRBJ1-5	TRBV19	-	-	TGTGCCAGTAGTATATGGGGACTGAGTAGCAATCAGCCCCAGCATTTT	CASSIWGLSSNQPQHF